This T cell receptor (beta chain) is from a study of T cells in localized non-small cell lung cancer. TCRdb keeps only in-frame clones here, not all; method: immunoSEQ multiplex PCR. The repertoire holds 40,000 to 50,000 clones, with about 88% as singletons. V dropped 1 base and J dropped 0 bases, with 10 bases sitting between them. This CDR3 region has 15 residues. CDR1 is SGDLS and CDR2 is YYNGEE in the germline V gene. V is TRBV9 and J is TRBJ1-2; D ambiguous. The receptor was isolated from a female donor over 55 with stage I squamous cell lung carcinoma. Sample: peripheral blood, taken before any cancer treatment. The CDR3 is CASSVQAGANYGYTF. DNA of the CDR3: TGTGCCAGCAGCGTACAGGCCGGAGCTAACTATGGCTACACCTTC.